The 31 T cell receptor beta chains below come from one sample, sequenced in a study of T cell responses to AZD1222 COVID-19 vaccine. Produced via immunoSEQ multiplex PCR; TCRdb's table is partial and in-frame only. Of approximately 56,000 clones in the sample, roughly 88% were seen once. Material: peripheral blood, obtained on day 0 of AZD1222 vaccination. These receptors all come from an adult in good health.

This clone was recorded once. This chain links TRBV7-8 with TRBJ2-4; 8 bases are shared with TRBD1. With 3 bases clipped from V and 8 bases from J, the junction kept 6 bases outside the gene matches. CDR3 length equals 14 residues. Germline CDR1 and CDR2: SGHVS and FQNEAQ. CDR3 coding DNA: TGTGCCAGCAGCTTGCGACAGGGGTATGACATTCAGTACTTC. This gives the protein CASSLRQGYDIQYF. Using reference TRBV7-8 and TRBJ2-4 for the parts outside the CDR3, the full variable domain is GAGVSQSPRYKVAKRGQDVALRCDPISGHVSLFWYQQALGQGPEFLTYFQNEAQLDKSGLPSDRFFAERPEGSVSTLKIQRTQQEDSAVYLCASSLRQGYDIQYFGAGTRLSVL.

CDR3 protein: CASSLAVGGGYNEQFF. The CDR3 DNA is TGTGCCAGCAGCTTAGCGGTAGGGGGCGGATACAATGAGCAGTTCTTC. This chain links TRBV11-2 with TRBJ2-1, with 7 bases aligning to TRBD1. The CDR3 totals 16 residues. Germline-derived CDR1 and CDR2 are SGHAT and FQNNGV. With V trimmed by 1 base and J by 4 bases, 7 bases remained unmatched. Complete variable domain (other parts from reference TRBV11-2 and TRBJ2-1): EAGVAQSPRYKIIEKRQSVAFWCNPISGHATLYWYQQILGQGPKLLIQFQNNGVVDDSQLPKDRFSAERLKGVDSTLKIQPAKLEDSAVYLCASSLAVGGGYNEQFFGPGTRLTVL.

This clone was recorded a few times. CDR3 loop: CASSIRGSGGSSYNEQFF. CDR3 DNA sequence: TGTGCCAGTAGTATAAGGGGTAGCGGGGGAAGCTCCTACAATGAGCAGTTCTTC. The chain carries TRBV19 and TRBJ2-1, with 9 positions matching TRBD2. Per the germline V gene, CDR1 is LNHDA and CDR2 is SQIVND (reference sequence). The CDR3 covers 18 residues. V shed 2 bases and J 0 bases; nucleotides not matched to a gene: 8.

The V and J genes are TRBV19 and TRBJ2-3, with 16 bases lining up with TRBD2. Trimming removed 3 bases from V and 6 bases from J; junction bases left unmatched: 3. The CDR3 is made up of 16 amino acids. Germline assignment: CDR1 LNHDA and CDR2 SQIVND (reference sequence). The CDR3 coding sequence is TGTGCCAGTAGTATGGGACTAGCGGGGGGGCTGGATACGCAGTATTTT. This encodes CASSMGLAGGLDTQYF.

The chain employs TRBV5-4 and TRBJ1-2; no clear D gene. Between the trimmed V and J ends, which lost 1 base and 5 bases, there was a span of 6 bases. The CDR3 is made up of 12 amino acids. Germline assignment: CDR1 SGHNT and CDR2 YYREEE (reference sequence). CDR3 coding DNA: TGTGCCAGCAGCTTGTTCAGATATGGCTACACCTTC. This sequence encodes CASSLFRYGYTF.

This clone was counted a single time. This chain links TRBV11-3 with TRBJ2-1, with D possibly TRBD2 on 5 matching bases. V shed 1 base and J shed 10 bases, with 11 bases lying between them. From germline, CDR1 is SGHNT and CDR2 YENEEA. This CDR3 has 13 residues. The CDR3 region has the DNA TGTGCCAGCAGCTTAGGGGGAGCAGGCGAGCAGTTCTTC. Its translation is CASSLGGAGEQFF.

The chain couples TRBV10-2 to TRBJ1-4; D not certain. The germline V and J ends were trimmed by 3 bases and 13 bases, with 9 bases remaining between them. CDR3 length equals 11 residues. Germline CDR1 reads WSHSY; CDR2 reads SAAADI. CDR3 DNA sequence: TGCGCCAGCAGTGATCCCCTCCCACTGTTTTTT. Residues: CASSDPLPLFF.

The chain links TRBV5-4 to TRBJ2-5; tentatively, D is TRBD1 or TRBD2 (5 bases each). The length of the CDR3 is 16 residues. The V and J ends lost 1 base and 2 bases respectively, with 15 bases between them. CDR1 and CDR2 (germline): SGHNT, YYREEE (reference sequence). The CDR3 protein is CASSLWGSLKQETQYF. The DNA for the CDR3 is TGTGCCAGCAGCTTGTGGGGGAGCCTTAAGCAAGAGACCCAGTACTTC. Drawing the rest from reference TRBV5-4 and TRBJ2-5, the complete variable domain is ETGVTQSPTHLIKTRGQQVTLRCSSQSGHNTVSWYQQALGQGPQFIFQYYREEENGRGNFPPRFSGLQFPNYSSELNVNALELDDSALYLCASSLWGSLKQETQYFGPGTRLLVL.

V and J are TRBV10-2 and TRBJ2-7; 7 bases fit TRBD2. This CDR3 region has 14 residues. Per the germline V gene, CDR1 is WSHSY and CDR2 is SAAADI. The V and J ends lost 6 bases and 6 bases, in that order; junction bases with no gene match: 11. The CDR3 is CASSSAGSSGEQYF. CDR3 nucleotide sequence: TGCGCCAGCAGCTCAGCGGGATCCTCTGGCGAGCAGTACTTC.

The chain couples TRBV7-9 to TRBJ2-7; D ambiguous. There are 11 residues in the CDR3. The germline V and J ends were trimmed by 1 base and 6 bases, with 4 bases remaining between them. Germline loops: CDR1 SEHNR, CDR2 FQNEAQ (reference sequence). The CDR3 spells CASSLGTEQYF. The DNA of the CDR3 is TGTGCCAGCAGCTTAGGGACCGAGCAGTACTTC.

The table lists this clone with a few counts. The CDR3 DNA sequence: TGTGCCAGCACTAGAACAACTGAAGCTTTCTTT. It specifies CASTRTTEAFF. J is TRBJ1-1 and V is TRBV6-5, with unresolved D. With 7 bases removed from V and 5 bases from J, the gap between germline ends came to 8 bases. This CDR3 has 11 amino acids. Germline CDR1 and CDR2: MNHEY and SVGAGI.

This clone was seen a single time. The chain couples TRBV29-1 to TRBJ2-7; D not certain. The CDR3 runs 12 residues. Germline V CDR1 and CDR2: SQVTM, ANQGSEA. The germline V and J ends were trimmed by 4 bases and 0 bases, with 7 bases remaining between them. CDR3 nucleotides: TGCAGCGTTGGGAAGGACTCCTACGAGCAGTACTTC. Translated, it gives CSVGKDSYEQYF.

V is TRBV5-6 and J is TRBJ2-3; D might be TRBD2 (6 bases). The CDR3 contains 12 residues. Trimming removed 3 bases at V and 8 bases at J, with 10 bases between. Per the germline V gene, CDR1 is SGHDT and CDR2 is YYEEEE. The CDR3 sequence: CASSSSGVTQYF. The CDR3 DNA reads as TGTGCCAGCAGCTCTTCGGGGGTTACGCAGTATTTT.

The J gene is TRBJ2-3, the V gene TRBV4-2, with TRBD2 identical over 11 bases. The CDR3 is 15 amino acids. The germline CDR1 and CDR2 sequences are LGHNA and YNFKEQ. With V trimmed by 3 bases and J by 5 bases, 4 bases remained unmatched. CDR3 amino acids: CASSHLAGGRDTQYF. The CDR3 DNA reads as TGTGCCAGCAGCCATCTAGCGGGGGGTAGAGATACGCAGTATTTT.

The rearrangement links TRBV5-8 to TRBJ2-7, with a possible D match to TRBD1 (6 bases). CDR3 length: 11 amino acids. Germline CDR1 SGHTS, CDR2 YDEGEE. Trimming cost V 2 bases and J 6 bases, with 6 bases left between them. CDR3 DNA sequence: TGTGCCAGCAGCTTCAGGGGCGAGCAGTACTTC. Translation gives CASSFRGEQYF.

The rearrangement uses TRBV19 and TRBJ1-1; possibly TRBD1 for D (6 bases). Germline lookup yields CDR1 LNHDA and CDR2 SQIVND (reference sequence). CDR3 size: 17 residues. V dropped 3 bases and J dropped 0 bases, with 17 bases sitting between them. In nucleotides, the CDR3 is TGTGCCAGTAGTATTTTTGGGGGCCCTAAAATGAACACTGAAGCTTTCTTT. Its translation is CASSIFGGPKMNTEAFF.

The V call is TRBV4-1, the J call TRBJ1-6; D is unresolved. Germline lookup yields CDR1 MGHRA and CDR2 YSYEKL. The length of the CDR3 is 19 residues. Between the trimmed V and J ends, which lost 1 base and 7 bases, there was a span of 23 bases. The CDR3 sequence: CASSQGAVAGRLTNSPLHF. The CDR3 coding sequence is TGCGCCAGCAGCCAAGGGGCCGTGGCAGGCCGACTAACAAATTCACCCCTCCACTTT.

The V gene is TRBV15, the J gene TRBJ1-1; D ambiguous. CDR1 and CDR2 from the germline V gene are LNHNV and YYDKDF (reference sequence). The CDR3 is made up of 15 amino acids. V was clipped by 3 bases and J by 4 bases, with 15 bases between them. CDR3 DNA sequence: TGTGCCACCAGCAGGGAGGATTTTGTTAGCACTGAAGCTTTCTTT. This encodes CATSREDFVSTEAFF.

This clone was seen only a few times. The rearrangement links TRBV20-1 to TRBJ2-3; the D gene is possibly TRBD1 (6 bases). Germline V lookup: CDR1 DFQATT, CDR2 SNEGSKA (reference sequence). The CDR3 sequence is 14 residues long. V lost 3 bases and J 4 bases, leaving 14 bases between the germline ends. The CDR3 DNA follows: TGCAGTGCTAGTATCCGGCAGGGGCCAGATACGCAGTATTTT. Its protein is CSASIRQGPDTQYF.

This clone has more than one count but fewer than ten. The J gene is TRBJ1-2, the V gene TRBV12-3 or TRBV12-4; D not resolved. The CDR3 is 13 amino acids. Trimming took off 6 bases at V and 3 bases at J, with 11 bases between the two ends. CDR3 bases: TGTGCCAGCAGAACTCCCACGGACTATGGCTACACCTTC. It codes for CASRTPTDYGYTF.

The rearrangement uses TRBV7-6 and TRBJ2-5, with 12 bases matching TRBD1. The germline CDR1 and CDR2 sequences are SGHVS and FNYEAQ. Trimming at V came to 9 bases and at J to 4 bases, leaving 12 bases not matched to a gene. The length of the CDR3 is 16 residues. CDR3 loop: CARDRGDRGRGETQYF. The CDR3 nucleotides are TGTGCCAGGGATCGAGGGGACAGGGGGCGCGGAGAGACCCAGTACTTC.

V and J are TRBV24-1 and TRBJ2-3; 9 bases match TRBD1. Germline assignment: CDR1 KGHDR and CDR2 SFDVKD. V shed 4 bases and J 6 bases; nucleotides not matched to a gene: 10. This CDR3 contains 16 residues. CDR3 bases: TGTGCCACCAGTGAAAAAGGACAGGGGCAATTTGATACGCAGTATTTT. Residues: CATSEKGQGQFDTQYF.

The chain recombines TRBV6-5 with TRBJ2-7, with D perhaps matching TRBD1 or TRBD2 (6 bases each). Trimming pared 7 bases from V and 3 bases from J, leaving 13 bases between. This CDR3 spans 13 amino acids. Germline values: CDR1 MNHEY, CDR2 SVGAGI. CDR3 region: CASIGEGGYEQYF. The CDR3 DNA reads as TGTGCCAGCATCGGAGAGGGGGGCTACGAGCAGTACTTC.

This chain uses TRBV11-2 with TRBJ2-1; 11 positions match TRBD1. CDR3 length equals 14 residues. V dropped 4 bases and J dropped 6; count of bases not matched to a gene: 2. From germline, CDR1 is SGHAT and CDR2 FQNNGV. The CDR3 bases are TGTGCCAGCAGCTGGGACAGGGGGGGCAATGAGCAGTTCTTC. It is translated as CASSWDRGGNEQFF. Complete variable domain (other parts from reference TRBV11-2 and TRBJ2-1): EAGVAQSPRYKIIEKRQSVAFWCNPISGHATLYWYQQILGQGPKLLIQFQNNGVVDDSQLPKDRFSAERLKGVDSTLKIQPAKLEDSAVYLCASSWDRGGNEQFFGPGTRLTVL.

CDR3 amino acids: CASSLDRVGTDTQYF. DNA of the CDR3: TGCGCCAGCAGCCTCGACAGGGTAGGCACAGATACGCAGTATTTT. The chain links TRBV5-1 to TRBJ2-3, with TRBD1 identical over 7 bases. The CDR3 is made up of 15 amino acids. Losses at the gene ends were 4 bases for V and 1 base for J; bases not matched to a gene: 6. Germline values: CDR1 SGHRS, CDR2 YFSETQ. Based on the CDR3 plus reference TRBV5-1 and TRBJ2-3, the full variable domain is KAGVTQTPRYLIKTRGQQVTLSCSPISGHRSVSWYQQTPGQGLQFLFEYFSETQRNKGNFPGRFSGRQFSNSRSEMNVSTLELGDSALYLCASSLDRVGTDTQYFGPGTRLTVL.

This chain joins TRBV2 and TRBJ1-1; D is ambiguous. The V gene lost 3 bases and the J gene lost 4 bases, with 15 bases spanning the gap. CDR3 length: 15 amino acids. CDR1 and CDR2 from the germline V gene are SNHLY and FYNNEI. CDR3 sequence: CASSDRGYQSTEAFF. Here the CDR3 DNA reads TGTGCCAGCAGTGACCGCGGGTATCAGAGCACTGAAGCTTTCTTT.

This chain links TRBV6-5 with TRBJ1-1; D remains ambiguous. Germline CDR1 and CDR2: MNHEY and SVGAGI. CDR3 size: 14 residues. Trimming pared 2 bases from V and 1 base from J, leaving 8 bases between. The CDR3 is CASSYLGSNTEAFF. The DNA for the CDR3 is TGTGCCAGCAGTTACCTAGGATCGAACACTGAAGCTTTCTTT.

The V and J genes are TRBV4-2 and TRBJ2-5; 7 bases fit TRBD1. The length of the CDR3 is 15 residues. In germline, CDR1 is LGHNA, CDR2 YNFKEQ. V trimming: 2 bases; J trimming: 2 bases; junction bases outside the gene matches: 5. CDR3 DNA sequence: TGTGCCAGCAGCCAAAACTACAGGGGACAAGAGACCCAGTACTTC. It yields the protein CASSQNYRGQETQYF.

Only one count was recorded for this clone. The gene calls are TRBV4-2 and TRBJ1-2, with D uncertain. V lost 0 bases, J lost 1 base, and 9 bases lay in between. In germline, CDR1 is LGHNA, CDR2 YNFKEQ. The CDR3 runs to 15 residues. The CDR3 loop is CASSQDLGFNYGYTF. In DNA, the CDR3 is TGTGCCAGCAGCCAAGATCTGGGGTTTAACTATGGCTACACCTTC.

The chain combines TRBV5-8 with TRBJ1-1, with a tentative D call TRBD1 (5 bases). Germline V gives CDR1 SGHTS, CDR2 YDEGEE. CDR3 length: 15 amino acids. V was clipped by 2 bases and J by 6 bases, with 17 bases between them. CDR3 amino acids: CASSFWGWGRSEAFF. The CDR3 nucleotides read TGTGCCAGCAGCTTTTGGGGATGGGGGAGATCTGAAGCTTTCTTT.

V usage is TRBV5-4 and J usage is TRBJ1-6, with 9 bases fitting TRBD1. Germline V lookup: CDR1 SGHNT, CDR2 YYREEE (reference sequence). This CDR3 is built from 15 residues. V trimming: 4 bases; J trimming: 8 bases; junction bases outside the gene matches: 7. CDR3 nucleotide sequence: TGTGCCAGCAGCGGAATGGGACAGGGCGATTCACCCCTCCACTTT. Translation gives CASSGMGQGDSPLHF. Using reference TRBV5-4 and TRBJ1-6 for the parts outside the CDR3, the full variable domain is ETGVTQSPTHLIKTRGQQVTLRCSSQSGHNTVSWYQQALGQGPQFIFQYYREEENGRGNFPPRFSGLQFPNYSSELNVNALELDDSALYLCASSGMGQGDSPLHFGNGTRLTVT.